This section outlines one T cell receptor beta chain sequence together with its context. Compared with the rest of its sample, this clonotype is medium-sized (0.01 to 0.1%). The antigen this receptor binds is unknown. No quality values exist for individual bases; no much larger clone is one base distant. Inclusive of the bounding cysteine and phenylalanine, the CDR3 is 14 residues long. The read is trimmed to its CDR3 DNA, 42 bases read in frame from base 1. The germline ends are 14 bases apart after V is trimmed by 5 bases and J by 4 bases. CDR1 is given as MNHNY and CDR2 as SVGAGI, both from the germline V gene (reference sequence). TCRalpha and TCRbeta libraries were amplified separately by semi-nested PCR with Advantage 2 and reverse primers in the TRAC or TRBC constant regions. The amount of total RNA going into first-strand cDNA synthesis ranged between 3.5 and 500 ng. The TCR cDNA libraries were generated by 5'-RACE using the SMARTer PCR cDNA Synthesis kit, with a poly-dT primer driving first-strand synthesis. The semi-nested reverse primers in the constant regions carried 5-nucleotide sample-specific barcodes, and the PCR products were cleaned up with the Zymo DNA Clean and Concentrator-5 kit. As many as ten barcoded samples were combined into a pool, ligated to Illumina adaptors, and sequenced on an Illumina MiSeq as 2 x 150 bp paired-end reads. On the authors' methods: After demultiplexing, reads were aligned using BLAT against a custom library built from IMGT containing every combination of human TRAV, TRAJ, TRBV, TRBD and TRBJ. The best BLAT hits were picked using pslCDnaFilter (-maxAligns=1, -ignoreIntrons), and custom Perl scripts were used to calculate clonotype frequencies. TCRdb's own reprocessing of the public reads used fastp at Q25 and MiXCR and kept productive beta chains. Each record represents a unique CDR3 protein, reported with the most common genes and DNA among its rows. For this entry, the V and J calls and clone size follow TCRdb and not the study's own pipeline. Here the sample has 2,000 to 2,500 distinct CDR3 sequences; roughly 10% occur a single time. The ten largest clonotypes hold less than 3.5% of the sample.

This sample is drawn from a study of T cells generated in artificial thymic organoids (dated by TCRdb to 2016 to 2017). General notes on the study: In some experiments, thymic T cells were further FACS-purified to deplete CD4 immature single positive or double positive precursors. TCR alpha and beta CDR3 repertoires of in vitro artificial thymic organoid-derived CD8 single positive T cells were compared with thymic and peripheral blood naive CD8 T cells. Displayed repertoire sequencing data were described as representative of three independent experiments. Points the paper makes about the study in general: Physiological TCR clonotype diversity, comparable to that of thymic and blood naive CD8 T cells, was observed in organoid-derived CD8 single positive T cells.

Enrichment of primary CD8+ T cells was done with magnetic beads from the Miltenyi CD8+ T cell Isolation Kit. Before RNA extraction, CD3+TCRalphabeta+CD8 single positive T cells from organoids and thymus were sorted by FACS. Total RNA was purified from 40,000 to 200,000 sorted cells per sample with the RNeasy Micro kit, and quality checked on an Agilent RNA 6000 Nano chip. Thymic fragments were dissected, disrupted by pipetting and filtered through a 70 um strainer so that thymocytes were released. The receptor's source is a human donor who gave cord blood stem cells for thymic organoid culture, a cardiac surgery patient who gave postnatal thymus, or a blood donor (not recorded which). The rearranged chain carries TRBV6-6 and TRBJ1-1; the D gene cannot be named for sure. The sequenced sample consisted of naive CD8+ T cells from the thymus. What this sample's cell subset or site label stands for: CD3+TCRalphabeta+CD8SP T cells; for blood, CD45RO-CCR7+ naive CD8+ T cells. For the CDR3, the sequence is CASSQDGRSTEAFF. The DNA sequence is TGTGCCAGCAGTCAGGACGGGAGGAGCACTGAAGCTTTCTTT.